The source of this T cell receptor (beta chain) is a study of beta chain features in type 1 diabetes. Study in general: Examination spanned around 110 million sorted cells from all samples.

Germline values: CDR1 SGHDN, CDR2 FVKESK. Trimming cost V 4 bases and J 4 bases, with 13 bases left between them. The CDR3 is made up of 15 amino acids. Researchers reported sorting CD4+ naive, central memory, regulatory and stem cell-like memory cells via CD45RO/CCR7/CD25/CD127/CD95/CD27. Expressed TCRB transcripts were sequenced after all isolated RNA was converted to cDNA. Measured with immunoSEQ multiplex PCR; TCRdb has only the in-frame clones, and not every one. Among around 430,000 clones listed, 30% were seen once. V usage is TRBV14 and J usage is TRBJ2-2; a possible D gene is TRBD1 (6 bases). The specimen sequenced was naive CD4+ T cells from blood. The TCR comes from a man younger than 30 in good health. CDR3 DNA sequence: TGTGCCAGCAGCCGCATGGGACAACCCACCGGGGAGCTGTTTTTT. Its translation: CASSRMGQPTGELFF.